The sequence of this T cell receptor (beta chain) was determined in a study of response to subunit inactivated influenza vaccine. MiXCR, run by TCRdb on the RT-PCR reads, gives a single entry per CDR3 protein. The data show around 850,000 distinct CDR3 sequences, approximately 17% seen once. The germline V gene encodes CDR1 SGHRS and CDR2 YFSETQ. The CDR3 spans 15 residues. V shed 0 bases and J shed 5 bases, with 14 bases lying between them. The TCR sequence derives from a middle-aged man who received an inactivated influenza vaccine. Material: PBMCs from blood, obtained about 5 days after vaccination. This chain links TRBV5-1 with TRBJ1-2; a weak D match, TRBD1 (6 bases). In DNA, the CDR3 is TGCGCCAGCAGCTTGGGAGGGACAAAGCCTTATGGCTACACCTTC. It specifies CASSLGGTKPYGYTF. The whole variable domain, remainder taken from reference TRBV5-1 and TRBJ1-2, is KAGVTQTPRYLIKTRGQQVTLSCSPISGHRSVSWYQQTPGQGLQFLFEYFSETQRNKGNFPGRFSGRQFSNSRSEMNVSTLELGDSALYLCASSLGGTKPYGYTFGSGTRLTVV.